This is a list of T cell receptor beta chains from one sample in a study of T cells in Graves' hyperthyroidism and ophthalmopathy. One entry per CDR3 protein results from TCRdb running MiXCR on the multiplex PCR reads. The profile covers 500,000 to 650,000 distinct CDR3 sequences, with just under 20% appearing a single time and 45% to 50% taken by the ten largest. The sample was blood. These receptors were collected from a man in his forties with Graves' ophthalmopathy. CDR3s include the opening cysteine and the closing phenylalanine or tryptophan. D genes are given only for firm matches. Size is stated for part of the rows, as once, few or many counts, or as a class when the clone is expanded.

d_call | clone_size | j_call | v_call | cdr3_nt | cdr3_aa
TRBD2 | few | TRBJ2-1 | TRBV19 | TGTGCCAGTAGTATCCCACTAGCGGGAGAGATCACAACCTACAATGAGCAGTTCTTC | CASSIPLAGEITTYNEQFF
- | few | TRBJ2-2 | TRBV18 | TGTGCCAGCTCACCAAAGCCCACCGGGGAGCTGTTTTTT | CASSPKPTGELFF
- | - | TRBJ1-5 | TRBV30 | TGTGCCTGGAGTGACCCCACAGGACGTAGCAATCAGCCCCAGCATTTT | CAWSDPTGRSNQPQHF
TRBD1 | few | TRBJ2-3 | TRBV7-8 | TGTGCCAGCAGCTTAGAAGGACAGGGTTCTCGCACAGATACGCAGTATTTT | CASSLEGQGSRTDTQYF
TRBD1 | - | TRBJ1-3 | TRBV12-3/TRBV12-4 | TGTGCCGGCAGTTTAAGGGGGCTGCCTTCTGGAAACACCATATATTTT | CAGSLRGLPSGNTIYF
- | - | TRBJ1-2 | TRBV5-6 | TGTGCCAGCAGCTCCACCACCCTGGGGAGAAACTATGGCTACACCTTC | CASSSTTLGRNYGYTF
TRBD1 | many | TRBJ1-2 | TRBV18 | TGTGCCAGCTCACCGGGACAGGGTAATGGCTACACCTTC | CASSPGQGNGYTF
- | many | TRBJ2-5 | TRBV13 | TGTGCCAGCAGCCGAAACCTCCAAGAGACCCAGTACTTC | CASSRNLQETQYF
TRBD1 | many | TRBJ1-2 | TRBV30 | TGTGCCTGGAGTGGGACAGGGGCCGGCGGCTACACCTTC | CAWSGTGAGGYTF
- | - | TRBJ2-6 | TRBV19 | TGTGCCAGTAGCGGCATTTACTCTGGGGCCAACGTCCTGACTTTC | CASSGIYSGANVLTF
- | - | TRBJ1-5 | TRBV28 | TGTGCCAGCAGTTCCCAGTTGGGGGGCAATCAGCCCCAGCATTTT | CASSSQLGGNQPQHF
TRBD2 | many | TRBJ2-1 | TRBV28 | TGTGCCAGCAGCCATTCCACTAGCGGGACTTACAATGAGCAGTTCTTC | CASSHSTSGTYNEQFF
TRBD2 | few | TRBJ2-5 | TRBV12-3/TRBV12-4 | TGTGCCAGCAGTTCAGCGGGGGGCCCCGCGACCCAGTACTTC | CASSSAGGPATQYF
TRBD2 | many | TRBJ2-1 | TRBV12-3/TRBV12-4 | TGTGCCAGCAGTTTAATGGCTAGCGGGATACCCAATGAGCAGTTCTTC | CASSLMASGIPNEQFF
TRBD1 | - | TRBJ2-7 | TRBV29-1 | TGCAGCGTTGACGGGACAGGGTATGGCGAGCAGTACTTC | CSVDGTGYGEQYF
- | - | TRBJ2-3 | TRBV6-2/TRBV6-3 | TGTGCCAGCAGTTCCGGGGCGGCTCCGGGAGATACGCAGTATTTT | CASSSGAAPGDTQYF